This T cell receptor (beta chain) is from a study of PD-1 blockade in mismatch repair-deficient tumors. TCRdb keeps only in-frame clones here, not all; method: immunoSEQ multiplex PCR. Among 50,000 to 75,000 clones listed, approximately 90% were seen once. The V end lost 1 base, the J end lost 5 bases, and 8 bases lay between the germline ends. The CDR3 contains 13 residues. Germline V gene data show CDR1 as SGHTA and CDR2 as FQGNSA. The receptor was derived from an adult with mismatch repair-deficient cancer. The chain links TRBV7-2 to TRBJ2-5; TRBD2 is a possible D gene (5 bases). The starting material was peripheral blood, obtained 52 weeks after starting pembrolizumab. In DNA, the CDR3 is TGTGCCAGCAGCTTAGGCGGGTTTGAGACCCAGTACTTC. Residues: CASSLGGFETQYF.